The entry that follows covers one T cell receptor (beta chain) sequence. The data stem from a study of CD8 T cells in Susac syndrome. From blood CD8+ and CD4+ T cells, the TCR beta chain was sequenced. Relapsing-remitting disease, either stable or active, was present in the treatment-naive patients who were the multiple sclerosis controls. TEMRA cells were FACS-enriched, with CD8+ and CD4+ T cells isolated negatively. This CDR3 has 13 amino acids. The ends lost 3 bases at V and 4 bases at J; junction bases unmatched: 1. The V gene's germline CDR1 is MNHNS and CDR2 SASEGT. RNA in amounts of about 0.5 to 1 ug was reverse transcribed with random hexamers. Each CDR3 protein gets one entry after TCRdb re-called the immunoSEQ multiplex PCR reads with MiXCR. The sample yields under 350,000 distinct CDR3 sequences, under 95% seen once.

The gene calls are TRBV6-1 and TRBJ1-2; TRBD1 matches 8 bases. Sequencing was performed on CD4+ T cells from PBMCs. This TCR was sampled from a human donor with multiple sclerosis. The CDR3 protein is CASSDTGGYGYTF. In nucleotides, the CDR3 is TGTGCCAGCAGTGATACAGGGGGCTATGGCTACACCTTC.